The 12 T cell receptor beta chains below were found in one sample sequenced in a study of tumor and adjacent non-tumor tissue in lung cancer. Three rounds of nested PCR, following a modified ARM-PCR protocol, produced the TCRbeta library. TCRdb reprocessed the multiplex PCR reads with MiXCR, giving one entry per CDR3 protein. The table lists about 67,000 distinct CDR3 sequences, more than 75% of them singletons. No cell sorting was done before RNA was extracted from the tissue. Distant lung tissue was collected more than 3 cm away from the tumor edge. Input material: distant non-tumor lung tissue. All receptors come from a man in his 60s with non-small cell lung cancer.

A remark on this clonotype: A junction boundary mismatches the germline segment, possibly from a read error. The chain joins TRBV5-4 to TRBJ2-3; possibly TRBD1 or TRBD2 for D (5 bases each). CDR3 size: 16 residues. CDR1 and CDR2 from the germline V gene are SGHNT and YYREEE (reference sequence). CDR3 region: CASSPVEREQGDTQYF. CDR3 sequence (DNA): TGTGCTAGCAGCCCTGTCGAGAGGGAGCAGGGAGATACGCAGTATTTT.

This clonotype has a count of ten or more. The chain is built from TRBV5-4 and TRBJ2-3; tentatively, D is TRBD1 or TRBD2 (5 bases each). Germline-derived CDR1 and CDR2 are SGHNT and YYREEE (reference sequence). The CDR3 sequence is 12 residues long. With 8 bases removed from V and 6 bases from J, the gap between germline ends came to 13 bases. The CDR3 DNA reads TGTGCCAGAACGAAAGGGACCGATACGCAGTATTTT. It codes for CARTKGTDTQYF.

J is TRBJ1-1 and V is TRBV5-6; D gene unclear. Per the germline V gene, CDR1 is SGHDT and CDR2 is YYEEEE. The CDR3 is made up of 14 amino acids. The V gene lost 4 bases and the J gene lost 5 bases, with 15 bases spanning the gap. CDR3 DNA sequence: TGTGCCAGCAGCACGGGGTTTTTGTTAACTGAAGCTTTCTTT. This translates into CASSTGFLLTEAFF. Full variable domain (outside the CDR3, taken from reference TRBV5-6 and TRBJ1-1): DAGVTQSPTHLIKTRGQQVTLRCSPKSGHDTVSWYQQALGQGPQFIFQYYEEEERQRGNFPDRFSGHQFPNYSSELNVNALLLGDSALYLCASSTGFLLTEAFFGQGTRLTVV.

Regarding this clonotype: Germline is not matched at one junction end, which may reflect a read error. This rearrangement joins TRBV11-2 to TRBJ1-1, with D uncertain. The CDR3 loop spans 14 amino acids. The germline V gene encodes CDR1 SGHAT and CDR2 FQNNGV. The CDR3 region is CACSLDPRDPKAFF. The DNA of the CDR3 is TGTGCCTGCAGCTTAGATCCGAGAGACCCTAAAGCTTTCTTT. The complete variable domain, with remaining parts taken from reference TRBV11-2 and TRBJ1-1, reads EAGVAQSPRYKIIEKRQSVAFWCNPISGHATLYWYQQILGQGPKLLIQFQNNGVVDDSQLPKDRFSAERLKGVDSTLKIQPAKLEDSAVYLCACSLDPRDPKAFFGQGTRLTVV.

This clonotype was seen a handful of times. The rearrangement joins TRBV10-3 to TRBJ2-6; 7 bases line up with TRBD2. The CDR3 is 20 residues long. V was pared by 3 bases and J by 0 bases, with 14 bases of the junction left unmatched. Germline lookup yields CDR1 ENHRY and CDR2 SYGVKD. CDR3 region: CAISEHETSGRDSGANVLTF. The CDR3 nucleotides are TGTGCCATCAGTGAACATGAGACCAGTGGGAGGGACTCTGGGGCCAACGTCCTGACTTTC.

As for this clonotype: An end of the junction does not agree with germline; a read error may underlie this. V and J are TRBV12-3 or TRBV12-4 and TRBJ2-3; 8 bases fit TRBD2. The length of the CDR3 is 16 residues. Here the CDR3 DNA reads TGTGCCAGCATGCCGGGACTAGGGTCCTACACAAATACGCAGTATTTT. Translating gives CASMPGLGSYTNTQYF.

About this clonotype: This may be a read error: a much more frequent sequence differs by one nucleotide. This chain connects TRBV20-1 to TRBJ2-1; 13 nucleotides agree with TRBD2. Germline loops: CDR1 DFQATT, CDR2 SNEGSKA (reference sequence). After removal of 1 base from V and 9 bases from J, the junction contained 6 bases not matched to a gene. This CDR3 comprises 15 residues. As DNA, the CDR3 is TGCAGTGCTAGAGGTTTCGGACTAGCGGGAGTTGAGCAGTTCTTC. Its protein product is CSARGFGLAGVEQFF.

Points on this clonotype: Likely a read error: the CDR3 ends without its conserved phenylalanine or tryptophan. The limits of the CDR3 on the DNA are not certain, so only TCRdb's listed CDR3 is given. V and J are TRBV6-1 and TRBJ2-6. CDR1 MNHNS and CDR2 SASEGT come from the germline V gene. Ends included, the CDR3 has 14 residues. CDR3 region: CARSDNSGANVPTS.

Notes on this clonotype: An end of the junction differs from the germline gene, which may be a read error. V and J are TRBV10-3 and TRBJ1-1, with a weak D call TRBD1 (6 bases). Germline loops: CDR1 ENHRY, CDR2 SYGVKD. The length of the CDR3 is 14 residues. The CDR3 region is CAVSDRGAGTEAFF. CDR3 nucleotides: TGTGCCGTCAGTGACCGGGGGGCTGGGACTGAAGCTTTCTTT.

Worth noting for this clonotype: It may be a read error: a sequence one base away is much more abundant. This rearrangement joins TRBV7-6 to TRBJ2-7, with D perhaps matching TRBD1 or TRBD2 (5 bases each). The CDR3 is 13 amino acids. Per germline, CDR1 SGHVS and CDR2 FNYEAQ. V was pared by 5 bases and J by 7 bases, with 15 bases between. This chain's CDR3 is CASSAGTTFEQYF. CDR3 nucleotide sequence: TGTGCCAGCAGCGCCGGGACCACTTTTGAGCAGTACTTC.

To note about this clonotype: A much bigger clone sits one base away, suggesting this may be a read error. This chain connects TRBV29-1 to TRBJ1-1, with D perhaps matching TRBD1 (5 bases). Trimming removed 4 bases at V and 3 bases at J, with 15 bases between. The CDR3 extends over 14 amino acids. Looked up from germline, CDR1 is SQVTM and CDR2 is ANQGSEA. The CDR3 nucleotides read TGCAGCGTTGTTGTTGGGGGGGTCGACACTGAAGCTTTCTTT. Translation: CSVVVGGVDTEAFF.

Comments on this clonotype: A much bigger clone sits one base away, suggesting this may be a read error. The chain uses TRBV24-1 and TRBJ2-1; perhaps TRBD2 as D (6 bases). From germline, CDR1 is KGHDR and CDR2 SFDVKD. The length of the CDR3 is 16 residues. The CDR3, as DNA: TGTGCCACCAGTGATTTCCGAGCGGGCTCCTACAGTGAGCAGTTCTTC. Translating it yields CATSDFRAGSYSEQFF.